This TCR beta chain was identified in a study of T cells in Graves' hyperthyroidism and ophthalmopathy. This CDR3 is built from 12 residues. From germline, CDR1 is MDHEN and CDR2 SYDVKM. Trimming cost V 3 bases and J 6 bases, with 6 bases left between them. Study results and caveats: The blood repertoire included most of the expanded thyroid clonotypes above 0.001.

As concerns this clonotype: Its antigen is undetermined.

The investigators amplified TCR beta CDR3 regions from RNA transcripts. Researchers ran a first-round RT-PCR on the TCR CDR3 using the HTBI primer set. Using its own MiXCR run on the multiplex PCR reads, TCRdb lists one record per CDR3 protein. This sample yields some 570,000 distinct CDR3 sequences, of which approximately 17% are seen a single time; 15% to 20% belongs to the top ten. Subjects with ophthalmopathy showed a Clinical Activity Score no lower than 3, a NOSPECS grade no lower than 4, and a duration shorter than 3 months. Diagnoses were established using clinical symptoms, serum thyroxine and TRAb, thyroid ultrasound and orbital computed tomography. Fresh peripheral blood, about 9.6 ml, yielded the PBMCs.

Sequencing was performed on blood. The sequence derives from a woman younger than 30 with Graves' ophthalmopathy. The chain carries TRBV28 and TRBJ2-1, with no clear D. The CDR3 region is CASSFPPNEQFF. The DNA of the CDR3 is TGTGCCAGCAGTTTCCCCCCCAATGAGCAGTTCTTC.